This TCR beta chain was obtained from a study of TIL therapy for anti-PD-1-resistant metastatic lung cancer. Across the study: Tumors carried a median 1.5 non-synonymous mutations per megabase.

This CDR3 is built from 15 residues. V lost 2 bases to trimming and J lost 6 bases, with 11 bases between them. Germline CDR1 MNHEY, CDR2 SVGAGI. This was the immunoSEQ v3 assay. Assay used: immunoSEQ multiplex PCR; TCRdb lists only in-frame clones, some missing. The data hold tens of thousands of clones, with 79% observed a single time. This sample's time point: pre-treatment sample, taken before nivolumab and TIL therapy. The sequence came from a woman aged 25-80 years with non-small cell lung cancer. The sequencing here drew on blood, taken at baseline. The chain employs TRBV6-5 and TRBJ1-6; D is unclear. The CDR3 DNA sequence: TGTGCCAGCAGTTACGATAGCAGGATTAATTCACCCCTCCACTTT. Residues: CASSYDSRINSPLHF.